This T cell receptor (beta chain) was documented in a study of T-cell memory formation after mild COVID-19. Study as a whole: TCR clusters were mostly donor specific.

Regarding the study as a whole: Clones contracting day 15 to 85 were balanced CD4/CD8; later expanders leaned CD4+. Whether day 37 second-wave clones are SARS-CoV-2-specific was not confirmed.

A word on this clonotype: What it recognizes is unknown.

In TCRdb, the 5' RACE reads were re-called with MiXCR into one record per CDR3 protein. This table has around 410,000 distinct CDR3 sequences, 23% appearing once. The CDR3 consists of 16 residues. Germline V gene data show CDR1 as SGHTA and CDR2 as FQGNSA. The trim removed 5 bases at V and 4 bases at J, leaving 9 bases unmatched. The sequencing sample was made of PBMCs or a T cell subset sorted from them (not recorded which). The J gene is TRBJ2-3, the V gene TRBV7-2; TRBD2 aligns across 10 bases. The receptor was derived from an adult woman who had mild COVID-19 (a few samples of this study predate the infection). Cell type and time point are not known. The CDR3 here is CASSPDSGRRSDTQYF. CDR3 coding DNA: TGTGCCAGCAGCCCTGATAGCGGGAGGAGGTCAGATACGCAGTATTTT. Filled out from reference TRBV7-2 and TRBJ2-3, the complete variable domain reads GAGVSQSPSNKVTEKGKDVELRCDPISGHTALYWYRQSLGQGLEFLIYFQGNSAPDKSGLPSDRFSAERTGGSVSTLTIQRTQQEDSAVYLCASSPDSGRRSDTQYFGPGTRLTVL.